This T cell receptor beta chain emerged from a study of blood T cell repertoires in COVID-19. Study-wide background: Sites across the United States, Italy and Spain contributed samples from acute and convalescent COVID-19.

Germline V gene sequence: CDR1 KGHSH, CDR2 LQKENI. V lost 6 bases and J lost 5; bases outside the gene matches: 7. The CDR3 covers 16 residues. In the authors' workflow: Nucleated cell counts were estimated from reference gene primer amplification. Assay used: immunoSEQ multiplex PCR; TCRdb lists only in-frame clones, some missing. The D gene and trimming were derived from the DNA, and the V and J assignments and clone size from that table. The sample contains about 170,000 clones, about 80% of which appear only once. The TCR comes from a human donor with acute or convalescent COVID-19. The donor label of this sample is uncertain. The chain recombines TRBV18 with TRBJ2-7; TRBD2 matches 16 bases. Sequenced material: peripheral blood. DNA of the CDR3: TGTGCCAGCTCTCGGGGACTAGCGGGAGGGCCAGACGAGCAGTACTTC. Protein sequence: CASSRGLAGGPDEQYF.